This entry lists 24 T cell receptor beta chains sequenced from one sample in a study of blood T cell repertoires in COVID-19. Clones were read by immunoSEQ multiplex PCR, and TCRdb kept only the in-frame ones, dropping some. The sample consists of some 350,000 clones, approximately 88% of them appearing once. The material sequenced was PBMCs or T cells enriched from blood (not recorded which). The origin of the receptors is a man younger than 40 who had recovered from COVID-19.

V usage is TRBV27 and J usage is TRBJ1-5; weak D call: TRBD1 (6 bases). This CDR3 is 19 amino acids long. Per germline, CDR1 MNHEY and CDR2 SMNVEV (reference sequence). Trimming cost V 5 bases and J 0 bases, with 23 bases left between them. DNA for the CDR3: TGTGCCAGCAGTCAACGCCCGCCGCAGGGGCGGCATAGCAATCAGCCCCAGCATTTT. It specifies CASSQRPPQGRHSNQPQHF.

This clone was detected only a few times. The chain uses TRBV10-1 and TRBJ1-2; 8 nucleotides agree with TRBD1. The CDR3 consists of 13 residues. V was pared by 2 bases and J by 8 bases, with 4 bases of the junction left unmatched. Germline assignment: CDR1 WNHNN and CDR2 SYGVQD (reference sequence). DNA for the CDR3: TGCGCCAGCAGTGAGAACAGGGGGTACGGCTACACCTTC. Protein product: CASSENRGYGYTF.

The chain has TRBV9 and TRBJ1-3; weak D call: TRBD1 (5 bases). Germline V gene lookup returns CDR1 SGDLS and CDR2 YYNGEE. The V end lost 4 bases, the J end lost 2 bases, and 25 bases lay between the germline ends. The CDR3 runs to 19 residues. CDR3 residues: CASSPRGFQGRRTGNTIYF. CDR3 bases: TGTGCCAGCAGCCCCCGGGGGTTTCAAGGGAGAAGGACTGGAAACACCATATATTTT.

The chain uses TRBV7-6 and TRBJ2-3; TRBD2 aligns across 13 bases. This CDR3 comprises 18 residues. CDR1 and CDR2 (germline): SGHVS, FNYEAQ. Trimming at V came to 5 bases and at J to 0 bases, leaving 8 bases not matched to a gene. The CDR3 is CASSRLAGGRRSTDTQYF. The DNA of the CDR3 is TGTGCCAGCAGCAGACTAGCGGGGGGCCGAAGAAGCACAGATACGCAGTATTTT.

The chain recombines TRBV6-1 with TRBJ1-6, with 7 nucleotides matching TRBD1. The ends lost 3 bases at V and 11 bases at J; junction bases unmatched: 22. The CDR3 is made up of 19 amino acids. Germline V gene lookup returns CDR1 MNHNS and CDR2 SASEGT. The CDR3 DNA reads TGTGCCAGCAGTGAGGGAAGGACTTCCTTACAGGGGAGGAGGGCACCCCTCCACTTT. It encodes CASSEGRTSLQGRRAPLHF.

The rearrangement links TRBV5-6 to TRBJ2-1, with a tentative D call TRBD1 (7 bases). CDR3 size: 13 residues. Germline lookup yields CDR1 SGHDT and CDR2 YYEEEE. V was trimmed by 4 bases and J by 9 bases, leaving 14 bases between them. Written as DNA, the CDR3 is TGTGCCAGCAGCGCCGACAGGGAGGCTGAGCAGTTCTTC. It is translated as CASSADREAEQFF.

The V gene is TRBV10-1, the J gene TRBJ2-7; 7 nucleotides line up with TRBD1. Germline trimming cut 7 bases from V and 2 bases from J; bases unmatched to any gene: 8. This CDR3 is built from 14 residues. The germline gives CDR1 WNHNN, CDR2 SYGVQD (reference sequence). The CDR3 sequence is CASTTGTATYEQYF. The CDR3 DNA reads TGCGCCAGCACTACCGGGACAGCGACCTACGAGCAGTACTTC.

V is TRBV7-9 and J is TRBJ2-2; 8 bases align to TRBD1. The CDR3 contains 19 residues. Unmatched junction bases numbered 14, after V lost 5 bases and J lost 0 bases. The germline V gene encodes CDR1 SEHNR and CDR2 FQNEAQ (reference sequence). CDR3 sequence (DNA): TGTGCCAGCAGCCCCTCGTCCGGGACAGGACCCGCGAACACCGGGGAGCTGTTTTTT. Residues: CASSPSSGTGPANTGELFF.

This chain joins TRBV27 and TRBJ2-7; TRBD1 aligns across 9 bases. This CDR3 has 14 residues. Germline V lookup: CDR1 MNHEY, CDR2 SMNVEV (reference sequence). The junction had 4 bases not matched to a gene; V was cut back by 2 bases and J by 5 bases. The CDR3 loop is CASSLGDRVHEQYF. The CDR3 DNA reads TGTGCCAGCAGTTTAGGGGACAGGGTCCACGAGCAGTACTTC.

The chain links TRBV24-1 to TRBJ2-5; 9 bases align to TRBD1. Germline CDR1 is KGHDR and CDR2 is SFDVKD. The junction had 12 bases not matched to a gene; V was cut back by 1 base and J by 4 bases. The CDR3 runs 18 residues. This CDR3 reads CATSDFAGPGGQGETQYF. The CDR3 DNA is TGTGCCACCAGTGATTTTGCTGGCCCTGGGGGACAGGGAGAGACCCAGTACTTC.

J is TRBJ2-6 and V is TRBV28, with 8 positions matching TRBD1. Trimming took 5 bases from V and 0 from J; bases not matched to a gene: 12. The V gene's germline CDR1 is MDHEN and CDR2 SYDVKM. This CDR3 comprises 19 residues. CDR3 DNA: TGTGCCAGCAGTCCTTGGGACAGGTTTTCCTACTCTGGGGCCAACGTCCTGACTTTC. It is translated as CASSPWDRFSYSGANVLTF.

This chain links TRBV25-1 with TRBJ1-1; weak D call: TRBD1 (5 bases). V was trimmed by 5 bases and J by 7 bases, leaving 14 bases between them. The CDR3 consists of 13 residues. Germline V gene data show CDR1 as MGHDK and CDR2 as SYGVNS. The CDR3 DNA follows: TGTGCCAGCAGTTTCGGGACTGCCTATGAAGCTTTCTTT. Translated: CASSFGTAYEAFF.

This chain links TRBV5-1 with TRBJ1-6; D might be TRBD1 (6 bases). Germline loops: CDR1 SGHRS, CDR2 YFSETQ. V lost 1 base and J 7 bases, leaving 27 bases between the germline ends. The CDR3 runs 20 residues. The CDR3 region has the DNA TGCGCCAGCAGCTTGAGGACAGCCTGGAATCCCCGCACAGAAAATTCACCCCTCCACTTT. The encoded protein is CASSLRTAWNPRTENSPLHF.

DNA for the CDR3: TGTGCCAGCAGAACCCCCTCAGGGGTTAGCAATCAGCCCCAGCATTTT. Protein: CASRTPSGVSNQPQHF. J is TRBJ1-5 and V is TRBV28; a possible D gene is TRBD1 (6 bases). Germline CDR1 MDHEN, CDR2 SYDVKM. V lost 6 bases, J lost 0 bases, and 15 bases lay in between. CDR3 size: 16 residues.

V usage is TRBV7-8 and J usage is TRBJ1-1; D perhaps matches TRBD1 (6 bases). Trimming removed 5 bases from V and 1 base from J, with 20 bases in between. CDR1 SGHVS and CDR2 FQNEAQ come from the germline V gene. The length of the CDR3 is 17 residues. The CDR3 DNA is TGTGCCAGCAGCAGAAACAGGGTCCGGGCCAAGAACACTGAAGCTTTCTTT. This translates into CASSRNRVRAKNTEAFF.

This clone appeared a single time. CDR3 sequence (DNA): TGTGCCAGCAGCTTAAAGAGGGACACCGGGGAGCTGTTTTTT. It encodes CASSLKRDTGELFF. The chain uses TRBV7-8 and TRBJ2-2, with D possibly being TRBD2 (5 bases). V was pared by 2 bases and J by 3 bases, with 7 bases between. This CDR3 is 14 amino acids long. The germline CDR1 and CDR2 sequences are SGHVS and FQNEAQ.

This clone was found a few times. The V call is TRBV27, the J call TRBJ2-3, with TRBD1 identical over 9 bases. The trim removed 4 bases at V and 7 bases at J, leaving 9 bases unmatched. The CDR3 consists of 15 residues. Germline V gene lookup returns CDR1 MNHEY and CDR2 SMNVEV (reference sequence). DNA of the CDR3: TGTGCCAGCAGTTCGATACAGGGGGCGCTTAATACGCAGTATTTT. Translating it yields CASSSIQGALNTQYF.

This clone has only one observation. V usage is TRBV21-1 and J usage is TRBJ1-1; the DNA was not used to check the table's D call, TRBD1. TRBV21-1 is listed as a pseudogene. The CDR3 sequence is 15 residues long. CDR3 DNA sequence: TGTGCCAGCAGCGCACGATGGGACAGGGACTTTGAAGCTTTCTTT. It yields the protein CASSARWDRDFEAFF.

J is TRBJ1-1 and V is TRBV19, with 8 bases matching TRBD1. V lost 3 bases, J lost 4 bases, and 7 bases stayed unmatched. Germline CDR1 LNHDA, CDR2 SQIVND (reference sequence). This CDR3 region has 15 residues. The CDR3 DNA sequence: TGTGCCAGTAGTATGCAGGGGGCCTCCACCACTGAAGCTTTCTTT. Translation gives CASSMQGASTTEAFF.

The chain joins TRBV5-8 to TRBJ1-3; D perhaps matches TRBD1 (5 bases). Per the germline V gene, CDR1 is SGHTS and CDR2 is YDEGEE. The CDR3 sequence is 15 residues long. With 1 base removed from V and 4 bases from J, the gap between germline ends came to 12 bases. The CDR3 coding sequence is TGTGCCAGCAGCTTGTTAGGAGGGGTCGGAAACACCATATATTTT. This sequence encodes CASSLLGGVGNTIYF.

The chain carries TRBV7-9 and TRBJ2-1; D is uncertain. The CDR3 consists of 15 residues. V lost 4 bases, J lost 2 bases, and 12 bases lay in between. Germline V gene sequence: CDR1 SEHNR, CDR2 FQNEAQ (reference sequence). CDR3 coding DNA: TGTGCCAGCAGCTCAGGCGAAACAGCCTACAATGAGCAGTTCTTC. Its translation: CASSSGETAYNEQFF.

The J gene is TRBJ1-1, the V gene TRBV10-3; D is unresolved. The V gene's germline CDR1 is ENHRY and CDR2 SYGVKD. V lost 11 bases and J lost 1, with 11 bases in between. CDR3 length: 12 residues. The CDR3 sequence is CASRVGNTEAFF. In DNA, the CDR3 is TGTGCCTCTAGAGTAGGGAACACTGAAGCTTTCTTT.

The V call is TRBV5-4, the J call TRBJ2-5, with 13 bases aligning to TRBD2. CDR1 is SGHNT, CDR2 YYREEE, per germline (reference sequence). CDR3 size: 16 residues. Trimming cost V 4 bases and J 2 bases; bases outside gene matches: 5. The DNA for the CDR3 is TGTGCCAGCAGCATGGGACTAGCGGGGCTACAAGAGACCCAGTACTTC. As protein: CASSMGLAGLQETQYF.

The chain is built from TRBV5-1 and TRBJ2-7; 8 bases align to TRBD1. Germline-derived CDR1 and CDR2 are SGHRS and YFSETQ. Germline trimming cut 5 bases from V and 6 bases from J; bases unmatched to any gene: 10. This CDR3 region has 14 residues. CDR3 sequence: CASSSSGQVTEQYF. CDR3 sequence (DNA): TGCGCCAGCAGTAGTTCGGGACAGGTAACCGAGCAGTACTTC.